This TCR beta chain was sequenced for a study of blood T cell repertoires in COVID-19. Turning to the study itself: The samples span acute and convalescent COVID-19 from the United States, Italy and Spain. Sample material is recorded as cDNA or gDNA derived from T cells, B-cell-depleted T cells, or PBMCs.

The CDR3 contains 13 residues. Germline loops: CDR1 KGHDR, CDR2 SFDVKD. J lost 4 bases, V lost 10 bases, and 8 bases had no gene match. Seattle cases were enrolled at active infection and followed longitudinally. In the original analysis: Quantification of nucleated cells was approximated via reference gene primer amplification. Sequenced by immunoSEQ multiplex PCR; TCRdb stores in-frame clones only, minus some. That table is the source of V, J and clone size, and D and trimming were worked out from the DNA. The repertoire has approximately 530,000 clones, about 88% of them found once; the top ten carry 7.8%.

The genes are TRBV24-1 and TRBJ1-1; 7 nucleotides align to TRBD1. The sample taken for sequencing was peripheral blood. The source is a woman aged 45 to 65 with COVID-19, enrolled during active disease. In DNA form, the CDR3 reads TGTGCCACTAAGGGGGCGGGTGCCACTGAAGCTTTCTTT. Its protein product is CATKGAGATEAFF.